This section outlines one TCR beta chain sequence together with its context. Its antigen has not been determined. Per-base qualities were not stored, and no clone one base away is much larger. Using the deep immunoSEQ assay, multiplex PCR amplified TCR CDR3 regions from genomic DNA. Extracted genomic DNA from each cell subset was distributed evenly across all wells of several immunoSEQ 96-well plates, and each plate was treated as a replicate. For sorted subsets, approximately 0.2 ug of genomic DNA, equivalent to some 30,000 T cell genomes, went into each replicate PCR. Purified libraries were measured with a Qubit 3.0 fluorometer, size-checked on a Bioanalyzer 2100, and measured again with the KAPA Library Quantification kit. Each immunoSEQ 96-well plate was sequenced on its own single-read 150-cycle Illumina NextSeq 550 flow cell. Per the authors' processing: Because only junctional sequences without quality scores were contained in the immunoSEQ output, filtering matching that applied to full-length reads could not be performed. Sequences were annotated with PyIR, a Python wrapper for IgBLAST v1.9, and V/J genes and CDR3 were assigned using IMGT germline references. Reads were filtered out if the reads had weak V/J assignments (E-value above 1e-6), no CDR3, stop codons, out-of-frame junctions, or ambiguous translated residues. V3J clonotypes were defined as sequences sharing the same inferred V gene, J gene, and CDR3 amino acid sequence. The percentage overlap between two repertoires was calculated by dividing the number of shared unique clonotypes by the size of the smaller repertoire. RTK rarefaction, the Chao1 estimator, and Recon v2.1 estimates of unobserved clonotypes were used to assess repertoire richness. Generation probabilities for all TCRbeta clonotypes obtained by the gDNA method from a handful of donors were computed using OLGA. As stored in TCRdb, this immuneACCESS dataset retains in-frame rearrangements with V and J assigned. A fraction of the clones does not appear; measured against another copy, unresolved V genes explain less than half of the discrepancy, and the remainder lacks a known reason. V, J and clone size were drawn from that table, and D and trimming were deduced from the DNA. This sample is represented by 2 million or so clones; approximately 95% of them were singletons. The top ten clones comprise 0.1% to 0.15% of the sample.

Healthy HIV-negative adults with no recently reported acute infections or vaccinations were included as donors. Only Caucasian adults living in Nashville, Tennessee, USA were represented among the donors. CD4+ T cells were enriched through magnetic negative selection, after which naive cells were positively selected on CD45RA and the remaining negative fraction served as the memory subset. Blood was obtained by leukapheresis, after which PBMCs were separated by Ficoll-Histopaque density gradient centrifugation and cryopreserved in liquid nitrogen vapor phase. Purity and quantity of every magnetically sorted T cell population were checked by analytical flow cytometry. Genomic DNA was isolated from each sorted fraction and quantified by UV absorbance on a Nanodrop 2000c. These data come from a study of shared clonotypes between healthy human individuals (dated by TCRdb to about 2020). Regarding the study in general: The cohort included three men and a couple of women between 18 and 49 years of age. For each donor, three plates each were used for CD4 naive and CD4 memory, two plates were used for CD8 naive, and one plate was used for CD8 memory. The study deeply sequenced blood TCR repertoires of several healthy adults to estimate repertoire size and the extent of clonotype sharing between individuals. Different laboratories and diverse techniques were used to prepare libraries and sequence TCR repertoires, to increase sequencing depth and limit assay-specific biases. Leukapheresis yielded between about 0.94 and 8.9 billion PBMCs per donor.

The germline V gene provides CDR1 SGHRS and CDR2 YFSETQ. V drops 2 bases and J drops 1 base, leaving 7 bases in between. The CDR3 covers 14 residues, taking in both the cysteine and the phenylalanine. Left in the record is the CDR3 DNA by itself, 42 bases read in frame from the first base. Summary of the overall study and its limitations: Higher generation probabilities were observed for clonotypes shared by all four sorted-subset donors than for non-shared clonotypes. Pairwise subsampling led to the expectation that sequencing depth would affect the degree of clonotype sharing among donors. Sampling was restricted to blood, and TCR repertoires in tissue are likely to differ from TCR repertoires in blood. Incomplete sequencing was indicated by rarefaction of sorted-subset datasets, despite the large sequencing depth. Larger estimated clonotype richness was generally found for naive subsets than for memory subsets. Because the study included only a small number of donors, the genetic and exposure-history diversity represented was limited. Across a few donors, 4.5% to 6.5% of naive CD4, approximately 3.5% of naive CD8, around 2.1% of memory CD4, and 0.4% of memory CD8 clonotypes were shared.

The sequence joins TRBV5-1 to TRBJ1-3; perhaps TRBD1 is the D gene, with 6 bases matching. This receptor was identified in a man aged 18 to 30 in good health. The sequenced sample consisted of naive CD4+ T cells sorted from blood. The cell subset or site label of this sample denotes: CD45RA+ positively selected. This receptor has the CDR3 CASSFGTSGNTIYF. The DNA reads TGCGCCAGCAGCTTCGGGACATCTGGAAACACCATATATTTT.